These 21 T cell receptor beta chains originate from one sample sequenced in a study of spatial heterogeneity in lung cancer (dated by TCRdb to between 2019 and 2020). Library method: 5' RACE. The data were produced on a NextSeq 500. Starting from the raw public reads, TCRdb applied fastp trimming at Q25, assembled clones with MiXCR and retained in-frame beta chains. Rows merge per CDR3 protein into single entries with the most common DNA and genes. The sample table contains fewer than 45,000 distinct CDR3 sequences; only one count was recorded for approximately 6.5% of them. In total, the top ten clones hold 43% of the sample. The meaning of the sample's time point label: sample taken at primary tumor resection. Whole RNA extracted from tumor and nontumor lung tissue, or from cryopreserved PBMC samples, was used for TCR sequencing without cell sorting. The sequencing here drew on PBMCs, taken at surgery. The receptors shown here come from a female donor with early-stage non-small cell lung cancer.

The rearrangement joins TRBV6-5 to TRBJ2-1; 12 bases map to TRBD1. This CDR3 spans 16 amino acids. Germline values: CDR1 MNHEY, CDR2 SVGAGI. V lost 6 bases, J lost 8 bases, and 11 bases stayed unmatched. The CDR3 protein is CASRPPGTGGSDEQFF. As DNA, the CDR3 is TGTGCCAGCAGACCTCCCGGGACAGGGGGCTCGGATGAGCAGTTCTTC.

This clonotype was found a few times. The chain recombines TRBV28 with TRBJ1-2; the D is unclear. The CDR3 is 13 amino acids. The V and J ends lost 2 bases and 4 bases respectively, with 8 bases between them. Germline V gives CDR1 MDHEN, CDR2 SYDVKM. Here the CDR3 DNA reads TGTGCCAGCAGTTTAGGCCGGGCCTATGGCTACACCTTC. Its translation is CASSLGRAYGYTF.

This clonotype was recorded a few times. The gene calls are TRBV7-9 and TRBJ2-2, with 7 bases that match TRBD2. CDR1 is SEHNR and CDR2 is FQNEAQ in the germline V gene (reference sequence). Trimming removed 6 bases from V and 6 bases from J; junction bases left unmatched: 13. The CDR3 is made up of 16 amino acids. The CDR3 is CASRTTGGLKAGELFF. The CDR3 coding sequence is TGTGCCAGCAGAACAACGGGGGGACTTAAGGCCGGGGAGCTGTTTTTT.

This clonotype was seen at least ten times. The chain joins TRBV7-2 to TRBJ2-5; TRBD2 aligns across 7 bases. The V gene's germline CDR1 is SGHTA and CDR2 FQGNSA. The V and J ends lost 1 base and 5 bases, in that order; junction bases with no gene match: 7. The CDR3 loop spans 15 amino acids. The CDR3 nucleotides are TGTGCCAGCAGCTTAGTCGTGACTAGCAGGGAGACCCAGTACTTC. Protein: CASSLVVTSRETQYF.

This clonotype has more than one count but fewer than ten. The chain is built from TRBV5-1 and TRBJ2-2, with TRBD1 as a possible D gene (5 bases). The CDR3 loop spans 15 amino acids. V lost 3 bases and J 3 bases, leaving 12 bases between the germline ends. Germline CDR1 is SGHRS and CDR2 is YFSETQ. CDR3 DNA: TGCGCCAGCAGCTCGGACACGTTCGACACCGGGGAGCTGTTTTTT. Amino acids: CASSSDTFDTGELFF.

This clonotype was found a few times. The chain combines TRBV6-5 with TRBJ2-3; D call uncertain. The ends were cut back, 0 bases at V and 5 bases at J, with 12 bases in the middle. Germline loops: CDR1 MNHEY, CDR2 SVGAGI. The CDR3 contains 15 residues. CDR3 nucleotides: TGTGCCAGCAGTTACTCGGGTAGTCACGGAGATACGCAGTATTTT. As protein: CASSYSGSHGDTQYF.

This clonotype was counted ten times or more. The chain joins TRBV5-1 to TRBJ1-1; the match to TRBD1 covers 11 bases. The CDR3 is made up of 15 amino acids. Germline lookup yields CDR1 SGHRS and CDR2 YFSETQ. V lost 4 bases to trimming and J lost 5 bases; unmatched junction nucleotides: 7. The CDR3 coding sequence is TGCGCCAGCAGCGTAAAGCGGGACAGGGGGACTGAAGCTTTCTTT. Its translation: CASSVKRDRGTEAFF.

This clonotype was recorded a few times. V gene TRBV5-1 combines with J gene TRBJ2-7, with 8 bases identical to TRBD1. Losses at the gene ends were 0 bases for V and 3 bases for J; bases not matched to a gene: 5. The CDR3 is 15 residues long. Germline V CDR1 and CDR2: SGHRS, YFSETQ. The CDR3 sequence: CASSLGQGPLYEQYF. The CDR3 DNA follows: TGCGCCAGCAGCTTGGGACAGGGGCCCCTCTACGAGCAGTACTTC.

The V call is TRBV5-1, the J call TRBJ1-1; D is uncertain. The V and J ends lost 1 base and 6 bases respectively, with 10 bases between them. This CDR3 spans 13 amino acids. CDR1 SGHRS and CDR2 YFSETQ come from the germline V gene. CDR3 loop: CASSLIPGAEAFF. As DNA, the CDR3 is TGCGCCAGCAGCTTGATCCCTGGGGCTGAAGCTTTCTTT.

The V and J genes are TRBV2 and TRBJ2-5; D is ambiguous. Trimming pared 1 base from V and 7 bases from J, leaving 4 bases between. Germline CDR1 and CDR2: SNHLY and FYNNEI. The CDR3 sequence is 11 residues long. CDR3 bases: TGTGCCAGCAGTGAAGTCAGGACCCAGTACTTC. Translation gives CASSEVRTQYF. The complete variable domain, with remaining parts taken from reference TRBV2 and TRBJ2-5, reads EPEVTQTPSHQVTQMGQEVILRCVPISNHLYFYWYRQILGQKVEFLVSFYNNEISEKSEIFDDQFSVERPDGSNFTLKIRSTKLEDSAMYFCASSEVRTQYFGPGTRLLVL.

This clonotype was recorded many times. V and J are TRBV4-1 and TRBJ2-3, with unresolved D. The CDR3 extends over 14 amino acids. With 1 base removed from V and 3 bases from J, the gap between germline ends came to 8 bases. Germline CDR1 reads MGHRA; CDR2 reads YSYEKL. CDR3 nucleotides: TGCGCCAGCAGCCAAGGACATAATACAGATACGCAGTATTTT. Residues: CASSQGHNTDTQYF.

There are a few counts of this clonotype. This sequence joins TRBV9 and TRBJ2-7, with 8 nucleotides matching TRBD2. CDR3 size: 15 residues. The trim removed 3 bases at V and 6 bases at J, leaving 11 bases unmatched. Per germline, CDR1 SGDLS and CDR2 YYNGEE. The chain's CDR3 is CASSAPGGFPSEQYF. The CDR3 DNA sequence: TGTGCCAGCAGCGCTCCGGGAGGGTTCCCATCCGAGCAGTACTTC.

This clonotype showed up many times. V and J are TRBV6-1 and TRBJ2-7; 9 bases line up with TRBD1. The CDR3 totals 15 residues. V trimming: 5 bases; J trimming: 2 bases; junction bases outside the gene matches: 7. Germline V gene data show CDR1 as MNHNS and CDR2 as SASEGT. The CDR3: CASSPTRDRAYEQYF. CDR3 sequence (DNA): TGTGCCAGCAGTCCGACCCGGGACAGGGCCTACGAGCAGTACTTC.

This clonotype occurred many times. For the CDR3, the DNA is TGTGCCAGCAGCTTGGGGCAGGGGGATCAGCCCCAGCATTTT. Translated, it gives CASSLGQGDQPQHF. J is TRBJ1-5 and V is TRBV5-5, with TRBD1 identical over 7 bases. CDR1 SGHKS and CDR2 YYEKEE come from the germline V gene (reference sequence). The V segment lost 0 bases and the J segment 5 bases; nucleotides outside the gene matches: 2. The CDR3 is 14 amino acids. The complete variable domain, with remaining parts taken from reference TRBV5-5 and TRBJ1-5, reads DAGVTQSPTHLIKTRGQQVTLRCSPISGHKSVSWYQQVLGQGPQFIFQYYEKEERGRGNFPDRFSARQFPNYSSELNVNALLLGDSALYLCASSLGQGDQPQHFGDGTRLSIL.

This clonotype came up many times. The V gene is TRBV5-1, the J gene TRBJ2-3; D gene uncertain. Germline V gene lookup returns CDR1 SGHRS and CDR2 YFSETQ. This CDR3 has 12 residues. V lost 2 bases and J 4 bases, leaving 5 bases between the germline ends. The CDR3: CASSFPSDTQYF. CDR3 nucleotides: TGCGCCAGCAGCTTCCCATCAGATACGCAGTATTTT.

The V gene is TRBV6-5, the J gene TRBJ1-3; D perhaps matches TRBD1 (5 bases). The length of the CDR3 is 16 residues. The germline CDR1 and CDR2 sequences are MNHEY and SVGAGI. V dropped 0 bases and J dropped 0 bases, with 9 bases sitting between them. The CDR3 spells CASSYSGQNSGNTIYF. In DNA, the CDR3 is TGTGCCAGCAGTTACTCGGGGCAGAACTCTGGAAACACCATATATTTT.

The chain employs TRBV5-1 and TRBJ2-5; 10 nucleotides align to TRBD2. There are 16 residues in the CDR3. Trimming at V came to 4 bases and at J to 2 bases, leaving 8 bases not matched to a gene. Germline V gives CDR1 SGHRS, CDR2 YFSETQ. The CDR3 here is CASSRSSGGPQETQYF. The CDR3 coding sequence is TGCGCCAGCAGCCGCTCTAGCGGGGGCCCTCAAGAGACCCAGTACTTC.

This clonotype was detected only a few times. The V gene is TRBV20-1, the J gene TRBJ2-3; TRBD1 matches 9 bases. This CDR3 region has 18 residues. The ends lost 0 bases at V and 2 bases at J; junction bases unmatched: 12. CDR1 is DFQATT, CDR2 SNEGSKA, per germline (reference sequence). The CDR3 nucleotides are TGCAGTGCTAGAGATGAAAGGGACAGGGAGGGCTTCACAGATACGCAGTATTTT. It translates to CSARDERDREGFTDTQYF.

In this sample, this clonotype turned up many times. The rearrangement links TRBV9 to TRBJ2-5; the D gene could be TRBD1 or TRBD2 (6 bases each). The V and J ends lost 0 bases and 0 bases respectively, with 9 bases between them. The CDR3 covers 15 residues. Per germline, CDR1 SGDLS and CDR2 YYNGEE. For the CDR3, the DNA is TGTGCCAGCAGCGTAGAAGGGGGGTACCAAGAGACCCAGTACTTC. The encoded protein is CASSVEGGYQETQYF. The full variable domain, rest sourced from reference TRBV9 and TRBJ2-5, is DSGVTQTPKHLITATGQRVTLRCSPRSGDLSVYWYQQSLDQGLQFLIQYYNGEERAKGNILERFSAQQFPDLHSELNLSSLELGDSALYFCASSVEGGYQETQYFGPGTRLLVL.

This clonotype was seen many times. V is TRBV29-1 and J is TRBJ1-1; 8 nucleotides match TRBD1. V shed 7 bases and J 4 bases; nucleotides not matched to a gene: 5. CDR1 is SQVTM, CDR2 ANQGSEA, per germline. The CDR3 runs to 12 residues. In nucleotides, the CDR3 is TGCAGCGCAACTACAGGGGGCACTGAAGCTTTCTTT. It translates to CSATTGGTEAFF. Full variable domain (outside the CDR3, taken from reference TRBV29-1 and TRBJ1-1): SAVISQKPSRDICQRGTSLTIQCQVDSQVTMMFWYRQQPGQSLTLIATANQGSEATYESGFVIDKFPISRPNLTFSTLTVSNMSPEDSSIYLCSATTGGTEAFFGQGTRLTVV.

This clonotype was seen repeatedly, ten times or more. The CDR3 here is CASSQSRDEQYF. DNA of the CDR3: TGTGCCAGCAGCCAAAGCCGCGACGAGCAGTACTTC. The chain links TRBV3-1 to TRBJ2-7; D unresolved. In germline, CDR1 is LGHDT, CDR2 YNNKEL (reference sequence). V lost 2 bases, J lost 5 bases, and 7 bases lay in between. CDR3 size: 12 residues.